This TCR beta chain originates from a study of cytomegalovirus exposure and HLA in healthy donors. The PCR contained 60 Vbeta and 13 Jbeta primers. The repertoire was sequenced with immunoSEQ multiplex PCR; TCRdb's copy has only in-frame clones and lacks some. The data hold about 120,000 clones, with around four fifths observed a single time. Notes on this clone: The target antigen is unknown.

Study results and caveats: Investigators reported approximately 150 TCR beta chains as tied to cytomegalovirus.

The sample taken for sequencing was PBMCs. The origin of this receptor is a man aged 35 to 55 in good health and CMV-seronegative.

The CDR3 bases are TGTGCCAGTAGTATGAACAGGATTAGGGCTTTCTTT. Protein product: CASSMNRIRAFF. This chain uses TRBV19 with TRBJ1-1; D is possibly TRBD1 (5 bases). CDR1 is LNHDA, CDR2 SQIVND, per germline (reference sequence). CDR3 size: 12 residues. The V end lost 3 bases, the J end lost 11 bases, and 13 bases lay between the germline ends.